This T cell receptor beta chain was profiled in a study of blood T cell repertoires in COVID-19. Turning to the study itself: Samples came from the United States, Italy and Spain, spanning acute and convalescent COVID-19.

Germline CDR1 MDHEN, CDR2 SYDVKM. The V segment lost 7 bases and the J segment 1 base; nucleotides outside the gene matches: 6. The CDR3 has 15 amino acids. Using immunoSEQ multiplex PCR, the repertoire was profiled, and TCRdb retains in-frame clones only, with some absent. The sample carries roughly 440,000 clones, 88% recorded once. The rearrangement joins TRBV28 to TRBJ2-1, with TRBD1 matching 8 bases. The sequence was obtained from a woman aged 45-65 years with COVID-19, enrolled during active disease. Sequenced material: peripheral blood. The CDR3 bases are TGTGCCAGCACCTTACAGGGGGTATCCTACAATGAGCAGTTCTTC. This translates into CASTLQGVSYNEQFF.